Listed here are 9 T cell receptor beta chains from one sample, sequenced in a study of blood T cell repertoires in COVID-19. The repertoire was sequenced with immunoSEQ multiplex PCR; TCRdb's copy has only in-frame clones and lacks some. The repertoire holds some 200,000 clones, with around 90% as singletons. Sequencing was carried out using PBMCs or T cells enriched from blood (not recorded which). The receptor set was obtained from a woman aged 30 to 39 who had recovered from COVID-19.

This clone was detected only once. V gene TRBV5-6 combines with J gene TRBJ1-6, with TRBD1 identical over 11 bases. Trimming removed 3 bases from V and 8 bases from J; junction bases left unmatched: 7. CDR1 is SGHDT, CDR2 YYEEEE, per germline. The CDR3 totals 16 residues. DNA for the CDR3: TGTGCCAGCAGCTCCGGGACAGGGGGTAATCATTCACCCCTCCACTTT. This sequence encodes CASSSGTGGNHSPLHF.

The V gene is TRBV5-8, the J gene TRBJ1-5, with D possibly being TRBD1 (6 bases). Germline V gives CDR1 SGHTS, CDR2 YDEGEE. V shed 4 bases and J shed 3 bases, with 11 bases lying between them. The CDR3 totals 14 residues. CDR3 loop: CASSHGQNNQPQHF. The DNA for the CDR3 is TGTGCCAGCAGCCACGGACAGAACAATCAGCCCCAGCATTTT. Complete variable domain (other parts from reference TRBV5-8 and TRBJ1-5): EAGVTQSPTHLIKTRGQQATLRCSPISGHTSVYWYQQALGLGLQFLLWYDEGEERNRGNFPPRFSGRQFPNYSSELNVNALELEDSALYLCASSHGQNNQPQHFGDGTRLSIL.

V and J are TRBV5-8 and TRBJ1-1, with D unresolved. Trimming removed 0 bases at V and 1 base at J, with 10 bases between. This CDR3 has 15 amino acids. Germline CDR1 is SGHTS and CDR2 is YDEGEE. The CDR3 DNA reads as TGTGCCAGCAGCTTGGGCGGACTTTGGAACACTGAAGCTTTCTTT. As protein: CASSLGGLWNTEAFF.

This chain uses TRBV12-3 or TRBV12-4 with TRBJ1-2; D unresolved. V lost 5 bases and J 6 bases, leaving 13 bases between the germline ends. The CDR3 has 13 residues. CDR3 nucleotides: TGTGCCAGCAGTGTGGGCAGGTCCGATGGCTACACCTTC. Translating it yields CASSVGRSDGYTF.

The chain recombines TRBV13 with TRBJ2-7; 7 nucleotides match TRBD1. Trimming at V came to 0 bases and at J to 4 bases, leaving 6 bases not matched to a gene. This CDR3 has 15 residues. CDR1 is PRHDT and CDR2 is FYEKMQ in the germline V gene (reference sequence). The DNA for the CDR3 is TGTGCCAGCAGCTTAGGTGGCAGGGGGATTTACGAGCAGTACTTC. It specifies CASSLGGRGIYEQYF. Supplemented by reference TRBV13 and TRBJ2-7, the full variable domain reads AAGVIQSPRHLIKEKRETATLKCYPIPRHDTVYWYQQGPGQDPQFLISFYEKMQSDKGSIPDRFSAQQFSDYHSELNMSSLELGDSALYFCASSLGGRGIYEQYFGPGTRLTVT.

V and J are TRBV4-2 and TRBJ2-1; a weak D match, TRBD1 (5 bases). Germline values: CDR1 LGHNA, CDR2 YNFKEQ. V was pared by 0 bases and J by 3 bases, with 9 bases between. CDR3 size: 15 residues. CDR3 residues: CASSQEVQGYNEQFF. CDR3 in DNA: TGTGCCAGCAGCCAAGAGGTCCAGGGCTACAATGAGCAGTTCTTC.

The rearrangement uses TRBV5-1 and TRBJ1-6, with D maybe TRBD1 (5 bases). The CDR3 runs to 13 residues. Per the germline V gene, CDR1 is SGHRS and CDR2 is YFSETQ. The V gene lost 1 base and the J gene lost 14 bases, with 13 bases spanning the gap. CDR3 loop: CASSLSRQGTLHF. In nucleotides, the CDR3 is TGCGCCAGCAGCTTGTCCCGCCAGGGCACCCTCCACTTT.

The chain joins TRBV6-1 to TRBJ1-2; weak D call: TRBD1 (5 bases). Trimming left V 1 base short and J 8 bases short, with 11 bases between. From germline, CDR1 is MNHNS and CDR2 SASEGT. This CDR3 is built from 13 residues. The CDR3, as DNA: TGTGCCAGCAGTGAAGGCAGGGCTAGAGGCTACACCTTC. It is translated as CASSEGRARGYTF.

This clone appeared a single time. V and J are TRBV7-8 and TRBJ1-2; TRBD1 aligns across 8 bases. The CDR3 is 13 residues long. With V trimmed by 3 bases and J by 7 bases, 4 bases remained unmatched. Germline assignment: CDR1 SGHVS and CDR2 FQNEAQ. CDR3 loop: CASSFGQGTGYTF. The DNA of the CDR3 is TGTGCCAGCAGCTTTGGACAGGGAACTGGCTACACCTTC.